Listed below are T cell receptor beta chains from one sample, sequenced in a study of shared clonotypes between healthy human individuals. Some clones are missing from TCRdb's copy, which holds only in-frame ones; the method was immunoSEQ multiplex PCR. The sample lists about 480,000 clones; about 80% were seen once. The specimen was PBMCs. These receptors were obtained from a woman in her forties in good health. Some clones in this sample may be carry-over from other donors' samples. CDR3s include the opening cysteine and the closing phenylalanine or tryptophan. Each record gives: J gene, clone size, D gene, V gene, CDR3 protein, CDR3 DNA. The D gene is left open where the match is weak. Only part of the rows carry a size: once, few, many, or a class if the clone is expanded.

J: TRBJ2-7
size: NA
D: NA
V: TRBV20-1
CDR3: CSGGRYEQYF
DNA: TGCAGTGGGGGGAGATACGAGCAGTACTTC

J: TRBJ2-5
size: NA
D: TRBD1
V: TRBV4-3
CDR3: CASSQDRQGRETQYF
DNA: TGCGCCAGCAGCCAAGATCGACAGGGAAGAGAGACCCAGTACTTC

J: TRBJ1-1
size: NA
D: NA
V: TRBV7-8
CDR3: CASSRILGVMDSTEAFF
DNA: TGTGCCAGCAGCCGAATCCTGGGGGTTATGGATAGCACTGAAGCTTTCTTT

J: TRBJ2-7
size: NA
D: NA
V: TRBV19
CDR3: CASTPKGSYEQYF
DNA: TGTGCCAGTACCCCCAAAGGATCCTACGAGCAGTACTTC

J: TRBJ1-2
size: once
D: TRBD1
V: TRBV5-1
CDR3: CASSLADRVGGYTF
DNA: TGCGCCAGCAGCTTGGCAGACAGGGTTGGTGGCTACACCTTC

J: TRBJ2-5
size: NA
D: TRBD2
V: TRBV7-9
CDR3: CASSLALAGQETQYF
DNA: TGTGCCAGCAGCTTGGCACTAGCGGGACAAGAGACCCAGTACTTC

J: TRBJ2-3
size: NA
D: NA
V: TRBV30
CDR3: CAWGLSTDTQYF
DNA: TGTGCCTGGGGCCTCAGCACAGATACGCAGTATTTT

J: TRBJ2-7
size: NA
D: TRBD2
V: TRBV25-1
CDR3: CASSDPAGGSYEQYF
DNA: TGTGCCAGCAGTGATCCAGCGGGAGGCTCCTACGAGCAGTACTTC

J: TRBJ2-3
size: NA
D: TRBD2
V: TRBV5-1
CDR3: CASSLGPTSGPSTDTQYF
DNA: TGCGCCAGCAGCTTGGGGCCGACTAGCGGACCAAGCACAGATACGCAGTATTTT

J: TRBJ1-2
size: NA
D: NA
V: TRBV6-1
CDR3: CASREERRSYTF
DNA: TGTGCCAGCAGGGAAGAACGTAGAAGCTACACCTTC

J: TRBJ1-4
size: NA
D: TRBD1
V: TRBV27
CDR3: CASSSRTGFWSTNEKLFF
DNA: TGTGCCAGCAGTTCTCGGACAGGCTTCTGGTCGACTAATGAAAAACTGTTTTTT

J: TRBJ2-4
size: NA
D: TRBD2
V: TRBV11-2
CDR3: CASSPAVGTSITKNIQYF
DNA: TGTGCCAGCAGCCCTGCTGTAGGGACTAGCATAACCAAAAACATTCAGTACTTC

J: TRBJ2-1
size: NA
D: NA
V: TRBV28
CDR3: CASSLAGNEQFF
DNA: TGTGCCAGCAGTTTAGCAGGGAATGAGCAGTTCTTC

J: TRBJ1-6
size: NA
D: NA
V: TRBV30
CDR3: CAWSGRKLSYNSPLHF
DNA: TGTGCCTGGAGTGGAAGAAAACTCTCCTATAATTCACCCCTCCACTTT

J: TRBJ2-1
size: NA
D: NA
V: TRBV5-1
CDR3: CASSLGPSGNEQFF
DNA: TGCGCCAGCAGCTTGGGGCCCAGTGGGAATGAGCAGTTCTTC

J: TRBJ2-7
size: few
D: NA
V: TRBV7-2
CDR3: CASSLVGQSSYEQYF
DNA: TGTGCCAGCAGCTTAGTTGGACAGAGCTCCTACGAGCAGTACTTC

J: TRBJ2-1
size: NA
D: NA
V: TRBV5-4
CDR3: CASSLETAYNEQFF
DNA: TGTGCCAGCAGCTTGGAGACAGCTTACAATGAGCAGTTCTTC

J: TRBJ2-7
size: many
D: NA
V: TRBV28
CDR3: CASSPGPGAGSYEQYF
DNA: TGTGCCAGCAGTCCTGGTCCGGGGGCAGGCTCCTACGAGCAGTACTTC

J: TRBJ2-1
size: once
D: TRBD1
V: TRBV11-2
CDR3: CASSSGQGAYNEQFF
DNA: TGTGCCAGCAGCTCCGGACAGGGGGCCTACAATGAGCAGTTCTTC

J: TRBJ2-5
size: few
D: TRBD1
V: TRBV5-1
CDR3: CASSSTTGQETQYF
DNA: TGCGCCAGCAGCTCGACGACAGGGCAAGAGACCCAGTACTTC

J: TRBJ1-5
size: NA
D: NA
V: TRBV19
CDR3: CASSIIKRDQPQHF
DNA: TGTGCCAGTAGTATAATAAAAAGGGATCAGCCCCAGCATTTT

J: TRBJ1-1
size: NA
D: NA
V: TRBV18
CDR3: CASSPLNTEAFF
DNA: TGTGCCAGCTCACCACTGAACACTGAAGCTTTCTTT

J: TRBJ2-2
size: NA
D: TRBD1
V: TRBV7-9
CDR3: CASTDRVPPGELFF
DNA: TGTGCCAGCACGGACAGGGTTCCTCCCGGGGAGCTGTTTTTT

J: TRBJ2-1
size: NA
D: NA
V: TRBV7-7
CDR3: CASSPDSYNEQFF
DNA: TGTGCTAGCAGCCCGGACTCCTACAATGAGCAGTTCTTC

J: TRBJ2-2
size: few
D: NA
V: TRBV7-3
CDR3: CASRTENTGELFF
DNA: TGTGCCAGCCGGACAGAGAACACCGGGGAGCTGTTTTTT

J: TRBJ1-2
size: NA
D: NA
V: TRBV15
CDR3: CATSRYPAGYYGYTF
DNA: TGTGCCACCAGCAGGTACCCCGCAGGGTACTATGGCTACACCTTC

J: TRBJ2-2
size: NA
D: NA
V: TRBV6-6
CDR3: CASTFLVAGELFF
DNA: TGTGCCAGCACCTTCCTCGTGGCCGGGGAGCTGTTTTTT

J: TRBJ2-7
size: NA
D: NA
V: TRBV28
CDR3: CASRKGRGRRYEQYF
DNA: TGTGCCAGCAGAAAAGGGCGGGGTCGAAGATACGAGCAGTACTTC